This T cell receptor beta chain was recovered during a study of cytomegalovirus exposure and HLA in healthy donors. Vbeta (60) and Jbeta (13) primers were used in the PCR. Generated by immunoSEQ multiplex PCR, the TCRdb table keeps only in-frame clones and is missing some. This repertoire shows around 37,000 clones, approximately 79% found once; its top ten account for roughly a tenth. This clone was detected only a few times. With 4 bases clipped from V and 1 base from J, the junction kept 7 bases outside the gene matches. CDR1 and CDR2 (germline): MDHEN, SYDVKM. This CDR3 is built from 16 residues. The TCR sequence derives from a young woman in good health and CMV-seropositive. What was sequenced was PBMCs. The chain couples TRBV28 to TRBJ2-5; 9 nucleotides align to TRBD2. In DNA form, the CDR3 reads TGTGCCAGCAGTTCCTCCGGGACTAGCAGCCAAGAGACCCAGTACTTC. Residues: CASSSSGTSSQETQYF. Supplemented by reference TRBV28 and TRBJ2-5, the full variable domain reads DVKVTQSSRYLVKRTGEKVFLECVQDMDHENMFWYRQDPGLGLRLIYFSYDVKMKEKGDIPEGYSVSREKKERFSLILESASTNQTSMYLCASSSSGTSSQETQYFGPGTRLLVL.